This entry describes one T cell receptor beta chain. The data originate from a study of blood T cell repertoires in COVID-19. Study-wide context: From the United States, Italy and Spain came samples of acute and convalescent COVID-19. PBMCs, B-cell-depleted T cells, or T cells were the source of the cDNA or gDNA that made up the material.

Per the study methods: Reference gene primer amplification gave estimated nucleated cell counts. Using immunoSEQ multiplex PCR, the repertoire was profiled, and TCRdb retains in-frame clones only, with some absent. V and J calls and clone size are given by that table; D and trimming were obtained from the DNA. The repertoire holds about 270,000 clones, around 86% seen once, with just under 3% in the top ten. Trimming took 9 bases from V and 3 from J; bases not matched to a gene: 5. The CDR3 spans 13 residues. Germline V gene lookup returns CDR1 SGHTA and CDR2 FQGNSA. The chain uses TRBV7-2 and TRBJ2-3; 8 positions agree with TRBD2. Sequenced sample: peripheral blood. This TCR was sampled from a woman aged 55-70 years with active or convalescent COVID-19. The CDR3 coding sequence is TGTGCCAGTCGGGGGGGCCTGACAGATACGCAGTATTTT. This gives the protein CASRGGLTDTQYF. The full variable domain, rest sourced from reference TRBV7-2 and TRBJ2-3, is GAGVSQSPSNKVTEKGKDVELRCDPISGHTALYWYRQSLGQGLEFLIYFQGNSAPDKSGLPSDRFSAERTGGSVSTLTIQRTQQEDSAVYLCASRGGLTDTQYFGPGTRLTVL.